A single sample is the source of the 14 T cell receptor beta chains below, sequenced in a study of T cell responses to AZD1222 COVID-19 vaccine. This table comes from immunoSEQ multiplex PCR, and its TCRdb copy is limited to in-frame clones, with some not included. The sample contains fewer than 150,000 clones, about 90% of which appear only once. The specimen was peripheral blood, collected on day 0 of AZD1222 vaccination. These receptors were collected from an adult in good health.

CDR3 sequence reads: CASRPGGPNNSPLHF. CDR3 DNA sequence: TGTGCCAGCAGACCGGGGGGGCCCAATAATTCACCCCTCCACTTT. The V call is TRBV28, the J call TRBJ1-6, with D perhaps TRBD1 (6 bases). Trimming stripped 6 bases from V and 5 bases from J, with 14 bases between. Germline lookup yields CDR1 MDHEN and CDR2 SYDVKM. This CDR3 has 15 residues. The full variable domain, rest sourced from reference TRBV28 and TRBJ1-6, is DVKVTQSSRYLVKRTGEKVFLECVQDMDHENMFWYRQDPGLGLRLIYFSYDVKMKEKGDIPEGYSVSREKKERFSLILESASTNQTSMYLCASRPGGPNNSPLHFGNGTRLTVT.

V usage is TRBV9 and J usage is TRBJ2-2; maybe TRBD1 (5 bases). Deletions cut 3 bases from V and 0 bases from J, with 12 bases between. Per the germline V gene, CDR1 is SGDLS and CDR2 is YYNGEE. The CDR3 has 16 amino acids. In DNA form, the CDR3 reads TGTGCCAGCAGCGCAGAGGACATCGCGAACACCGGGGAGCTGTTTTTT. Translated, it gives CASSAEDIANTGELFF.

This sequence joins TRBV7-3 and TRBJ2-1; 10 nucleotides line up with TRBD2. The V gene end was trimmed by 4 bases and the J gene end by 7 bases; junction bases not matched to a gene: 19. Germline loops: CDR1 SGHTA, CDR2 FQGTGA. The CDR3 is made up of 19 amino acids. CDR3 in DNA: TGTGCCAGCAGCTCGATTGCCCTGGCTAGCGGGAGTTTTAGTAATGAGCAGTTCTTC. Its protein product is CASSSIALASGSFSNEQFF. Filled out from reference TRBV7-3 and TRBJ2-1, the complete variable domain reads GAGVSQTPSNKVTEKGKYVELRCDPISGHTALYWYRQSLGQGPEFLIYFQGTGAADDSGLPNDRFFAVRPEGSVSTLKIQRTERGDSAVYLCASSSIALASGSFSNEQFFGPGTRLTVL.

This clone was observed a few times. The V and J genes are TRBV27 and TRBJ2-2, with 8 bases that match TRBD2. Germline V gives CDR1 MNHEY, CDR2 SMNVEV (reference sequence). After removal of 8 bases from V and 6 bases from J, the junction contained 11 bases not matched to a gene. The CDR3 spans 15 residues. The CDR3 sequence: CASADGGGPPGELFF. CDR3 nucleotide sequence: TGTGCCAGCGCGGATGGCGGGGGGCCTCCCGGGGAGCTGTTTTTT.

The DNA for the CDR3 is TGTGCCATCAGTGAAGCTAGCGGCCACAATGAGCAGTTCTTC. The encoded protein is CAISEASGHNEQFF. This sequence joins TRBV10-3 and TRBJ2-1; TRBD2 matches at 7 bases. With 3 bases clipped from V and 5 bases from J, the junction kept 4 bases outside the gene matches. CDR3 length equals 14 residues. Germline V gene sequence: CDR1 ENHRY, CDR2 SYGVKD.

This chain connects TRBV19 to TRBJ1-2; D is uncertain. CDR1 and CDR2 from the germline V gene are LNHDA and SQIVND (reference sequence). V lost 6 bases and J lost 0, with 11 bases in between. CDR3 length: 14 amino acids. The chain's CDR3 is CASSVTSSNYGYTF. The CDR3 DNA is TGTGCCAGTAGCGTAACAAGTTCTAACTATGGCTACACCTTC.

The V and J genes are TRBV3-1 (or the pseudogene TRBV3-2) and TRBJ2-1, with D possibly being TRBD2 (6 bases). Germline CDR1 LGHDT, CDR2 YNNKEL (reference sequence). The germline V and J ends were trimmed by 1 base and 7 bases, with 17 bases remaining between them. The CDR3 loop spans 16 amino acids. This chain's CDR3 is CASSQVVGSAGNEQFF. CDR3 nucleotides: TGTGCCAGCAGCCAAGTAGTCGGGAGCGCGGGGAATGAGCAGTTCTTC.

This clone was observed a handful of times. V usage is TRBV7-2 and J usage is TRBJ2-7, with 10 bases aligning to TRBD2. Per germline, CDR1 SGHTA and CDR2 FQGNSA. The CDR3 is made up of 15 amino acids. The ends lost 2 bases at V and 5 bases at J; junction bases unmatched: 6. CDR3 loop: CASSLTPLAGDEQYF. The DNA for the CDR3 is TGTGCCAGCAGCTTAACCCCGCTAGCGGGAGACGAGCAGTACTTC.

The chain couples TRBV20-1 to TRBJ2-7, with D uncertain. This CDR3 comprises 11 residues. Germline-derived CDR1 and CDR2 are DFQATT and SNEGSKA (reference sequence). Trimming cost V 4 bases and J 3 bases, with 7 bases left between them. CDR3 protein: CSATYNYEQYF. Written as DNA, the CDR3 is TGCAGTGCTACGTACAACTACGAGCAGTACTTC.

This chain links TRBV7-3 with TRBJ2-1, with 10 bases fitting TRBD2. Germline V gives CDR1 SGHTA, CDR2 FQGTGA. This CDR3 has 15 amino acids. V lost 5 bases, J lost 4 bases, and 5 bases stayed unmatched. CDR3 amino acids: CASSPGTSVYNEQFF. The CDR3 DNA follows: TGTGCCAGCAGCCCCGGGACTAGCGTTTACAATGAGCAGTTCTTC.

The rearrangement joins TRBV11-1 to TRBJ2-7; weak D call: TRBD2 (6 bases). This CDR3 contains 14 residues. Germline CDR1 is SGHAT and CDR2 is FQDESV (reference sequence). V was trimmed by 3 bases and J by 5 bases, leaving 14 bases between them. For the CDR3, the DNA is TGTGCCAGCAGCTTCGGGGGATATACCGACGAGCAGTACTTC. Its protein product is CASSFGGYTDEQYF.

This CDR3 is CASSFQAGNYEQYF. CDR3 in DNA: TGTGCCAGCAGCTTTCAAGCGGGAAATTACGAGCAGTACTTC. This chain links TRBV11-2 with TRBJ2-7; 7 nucleotides agree with TRBD2. V lost 3 bases to trimming and J lost 4 bases; unmatched junction nucleotides: 6. CDR3 length equals 14 residues. CDR1 SGHAT and CDR2 FQNNGV come from the germline V gene.

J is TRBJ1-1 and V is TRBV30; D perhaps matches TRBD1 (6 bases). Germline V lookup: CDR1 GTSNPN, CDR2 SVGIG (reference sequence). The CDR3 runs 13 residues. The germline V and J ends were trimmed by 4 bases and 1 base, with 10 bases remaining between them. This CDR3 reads CAWTDSSNTEAFF. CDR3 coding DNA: TGTGCCTGGACGGACAGCTCGAACACTGAAGCTTTCTTT.

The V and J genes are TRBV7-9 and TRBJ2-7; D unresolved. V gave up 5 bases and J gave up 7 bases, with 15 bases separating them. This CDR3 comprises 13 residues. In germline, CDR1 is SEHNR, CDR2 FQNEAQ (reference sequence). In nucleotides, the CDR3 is TGTGCCAGCAGCCCTCCGACGGTGTGGGAGCAGTACTTC. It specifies CASSPPTVWEQYF.